The rows below give T cell receptor beta chains drawn from one sample of a study of early T cells in non-severe SARS-CoV-2 infection. Via MiXCR, TCRdb re-called the 5' RACE reads, giving one row per CDR3 protein. The sample consists of approximately 66,000 distinct CDR3 sequences, roughly 13% of them appearing once. The sequenced sample consisted of whole blood. The receptors derive from an adult who was a healthcare worker with PCR-confirmed SARS-CoV-2 infection or an uninfected control (not recorded which). CDR3s include the opening cysteine and the closing phenylalanine or tryptophan. D genes are given only for firm matches. The size field is filled for only some rows; it gives once, few, many or a size class.

CDR3,V,J,D,size
CASSPSRGYEQYF,TRBV19,TRBJ2-7,NA,few
CASSLGTQGYGNQPQHF,TRBV28,TRBJ1-5,NA,many
CSAGTDGVNVLTF,TRBV29-1,TRBJ2-6,TRBD1,NA
CSATGLEETQYF,TRBV20-1,TRBJ2-5,NA,few
CSAREGLGGTNYGYTF,TRBV20-1,TRBJ1-2,NA,NA
CASSERSSGGSEQYF,TRBV6-1,TRBJ2-7,TRBD2,few
CASSPPAFPQSYEQYF,TRBV18,TRBJ2-7,NA,NA
CASSYTGTKETQYF,TRBV5-1,TRBJ2-5,TRBD2,many
CSVSPDGSGANVLTF,TRBV29-1,TRBJ2-6,NA,few
CASSMGQANTEAFF,TRBV7-2,TRBJ1-1,TRBD1,few
CASSSPSTDTQYF,TRBV7-9,TRBJ2-3,NA,many
CSASPLETPTYEQYF,TRBV20-1,TRBJ2-7,NA,NA
CASSPRAGGDYGYTF,TRBV3-1,TRBJ1-2,TRBD1,many
CASRGIGAYSGNTIYF,TRBV6-5,TRBJ1-3,NA,many
CASSQAAENTEAFF,TRBV5-1,TRBJ1-1,NA,many
CASSSSRTSGRAYEQFF,TRBV6-2/TRBV6-3,TRBJ2-1,NA,many
CASLARTGRVKLFF,TRBV19,TRBJ1-4,TRBD1,NA
CASSSTGRSYTGELFF,TRBV5-5,TRBJ2-2,TRBD1,few
CASSTLWDTTLGTQYF,TRBV9,TRBJ2-5,NA,few
CASSLGFRDTQYF,TRBV5-1,TRBJ2-3,NA,NA
CASSPGPDRYEQYF,TRBV6-6,TRBJ2-7,NA,medium-sized
CATSDWESYEQYF,TRBV24-1,TRBJ2-7,NA,NA
CASSYSPGGQPQHF,TRBV6-2/TRBV6-3,TRBJ1-5,NA,many
CSARVSQSAGQPQHF,TRBV20-1,TRBJ1-5,NA,many
CSVDISGLHTEAFF,TRBV29-1,TRBJ1-1,NA,few
CASSPPDGSGDTQYF,TRBV18,TRBJ2-3,NA,many
CASSVDGLGKNIQYF,TRBV9,TRBJ2-4,NA,few
CASVGWDYGYTF,TRBV2,TRBJ1-2,NA,few
CATSRNRGAETQYF,TRBV15,TRBJ2-5,TRBD1,few
CASSLNTGNTIYF,TRBV11-2,TRBJ1-3,NA,NA
CASNWGRGDEKLFF,TRBV7-9,TRBJ1-4,NA,few
CASSLVRGGDTQYF,TRBV7-2,TRBJ2-3,NA,NA
CASSAGQGGYNEQFF,TRBV7-3,TRBJ2-1,TRBD1,many
CASTPPGDAYQETQYF,TRBV3-1,TRBJ2-5,NA,few
CASSVQDGYGYTF,TRBV9,TRBJ1-2,NA,NA
CASSPTVSNQPQHF,TRBV18,TRBJ1-5,NA,NA
CASSRDRAGQPQHF,TRBV7-9,TRBJ1-5,TRBD1,few
CASSHGRAYGYTF,TRBV7-9,TRBJ1-2,NA,few
CASSSLLASTDTQYF,TRBV11-2,TRBJ2-3,NA,few
CASSTGFDTQYF,TRBV7-2,TRBJ2-3,NA,NA
CASSTGLINYEQYF,TRBV9,TRBJ2-7,NA,NA
CASSYSFPGQGRTEAFF,TRBV6-5,TRBJ1-1,TRBD1,many
CASTSRGTGEFTEAFF,TRBV7-9,TRBJ1-1,TRBD1,many
CARSAGTFSCEQYF,TRBV10-1,TRBJ2-7,NA,NA
CASRAGPAYEQYF,TRBV6-6,TRBJ2-7,NA,once
CASSYDHLHSYNELFF,TRBV6-5,TRBJ2-1,NA,many
CASRMDSNQPQHF,TRBV5-1,TRBJ1-5,NA,many
CASSLAPRGPSTDTQYF,TRBV7-9,TRBJ2-3,NA,many
CASIASGQDFYGYTF,TRBV6-6,TRBJ1-2,TRBD1,few
CSASRQGGNYGYTF,TRBV20-1,TRBJ1-2,TRBD1,NA
CASSSQTSGAYNEQFF,TRBV5-6,TRBJ2-1,TRBD2,few
CASSELGYGYTF,TRBV10-2,TRBJ1-2,NA,NA
CASSSSGTQETQYF,TRBV7-3,TRBJ2-5,TRBD2,many
CAAGQGANNEQFF,TRBV24-1,TRBJ2-1,TRBD1,NA
CASSLSDGNTGELFF,TRBV6-2/TRBV6-3,TRBJ2-2,NA,NA
CSASGTSNSPLHF,TRBV20-1,TRBJ1-6,NA,NA
CASSWTGNTGELFF,TRBV7-9,TRBJ2-2,NA,NA